These 20 T cell receptor beta chains were all obtained from the same sample, sequenced in a study of T cell responses to AZD1222 COVID-19 vaccine. The repertoire was sequenced with immunoSEQ multiplex PCR; TCRdb's copy has only in-frame clones and lacks some. The sample contains 150,000 to 200,000 clones, roughly 94% of which appear only once. The starting material was peripheral blood, obtained 28 days after the second AZD1222 dose. The receptors were gathered from an adult who received the AZD1222 COVID-19 vaccine.

The chain joins TRBV9 to TRBJ2-6, with TRBD2 identical over 7 bases. The CDR3 consists of 16 residues. V lost 4 bases and J lost 0; bases outside the gene matches: 4. Germline V gene data show CDR1 as SGDLS and CDR2 as YYNGEE. CDR3 residues: CASSRLALSGANVLTF. The CDR3 DNA sequence: TGTGCCAGCAGCCGACTAGCCCTCTCTGGGGCCAACGTCCTGACTTTC.

The chain joins TRBV7-3 to TRBJ2-2; 7 bases are shared with TRBD1. Unmatched junction bases numbered 7, after V lost 6 bases and J lost 6 bases. The CDR3 sequence is 14 residues long. Germline CDR1 SGHTA, CDR2 FQGTGA. CDR3 in amino acids: CASRSQGQAGELFF. The CDR3 DNA is TGTGCCAGCAGGTCGCAAGGACAGGCCGGGGAGCTGTTTTTT.

The chain employs TRBV4-1 and TRBJ1-2; 7 bases map to TRBD1. After removal of 2 bases from V and 3 bases from J, the junction contained 6 bases not matched to a gene. CDR3 length: 15 residues. The germline V gene encodes CDR1 MGHRA and CDR2 YSYEKL. The CDR3 coding sequence is TGCGCCAGCAGCCAAATATCCAGGGGGGACTATGGCTACACCTTC. As protein: CASSQISRGDYGYTF.

This clone was observed once. The V and J genes are TRBV2 and TRBJ1-2; weak D call: TRBD1 (6 bases). The CDR3 consists of 13 residues. The germline gives CDR1 SNHLY, CDR2 FYNNEI. V shed 3 bases and J shed 7 bases, with 12 bases lying between them. CDR3 loop: CASSDMRGVGYTF. The CDR3 nucleotides read TGTGCCAGCAGTGATATGAGGGGGGTTGGCTACACCTTC.

For the CDR3, the DNA is TGTGCCAGCAGCCAAAGTGGTCACCAGCCCCAGCATTTT. Amino acid sequence: CASSQSGHQPQHF. The chain recombines TRBV3-1 (or the pseudogene TRBV3-2) with TRBJ1-5; D ambiguous. CDR1 is LGHDT, CDR2 YNNKEL, per germline (reference sequence). CDR3 size: 13 residues. The ends were cut back, 2 bases at V and 7 bases at J, with 9 bases in the middle.

The chain couples TRBV2 to TRBJ1-2; D possibly corresponds to TRBD1 (6 bases). The germline V gene has CDR1 SNHLY and CDR2 FYNNEI. The CDR3 covers 16 residues. Trimming shortened V by 0 bases and J by 4 bases, and 15 bases separated the two germline ends. CDR3 DNA sequence: TGTGCCAGCAGTGAAGCCCAGGGACACCGTATCTATGGCTACACCTTC. Its protein product is CASSEAQGHRIYGYTF. Together with reference TRBV2 and TRBJ1-2, the CDR3 gives the full variable domain: EPEVTQTPSHQVTQMGQEVILRCVPISNHLYFYWYRQILGQKVEFLVSFYNNEISEKSEIFDDQFSVERPDGSNFTLKIRSTKLEDSAMYFCASSEAQGHRIYGYTFGSGTRLTVV.

V and J are TRBV7-9 and TRBJ2-1, with 10 nucleotides matching TRBD1. J lost 0 bases, V lost 3 bases, and 5 bases had no gene match. The CDR3 loop spans 17 amino acids. From germline, CDR1 is SEHNR and CDR2 FQNEAQ (reference sequence). The CDR3 DNA reads as TGTGCCAGCAGCTTTCCGGGACAGGGGAGCTCCTACAATGAGCAGTTCTTC. Translating it yields CASSFPGQGSSYNEQFF.

The chain joins TRBV4-1 to TRBJ1-1; no definite D call. The CDR3 consists of 15 residues. Trimming took 8 bases from V and 0 from J, leaving 16 bases between them. The germline V gene has CDR1 MGHRA and CDR2 YSYEKL. The CDR3 is CASRGSWTVNTEAFF. The CDR3 DNA follows: TGCGCCAGCCGCGGAAGTTGGACTGTGAACACTGAAGCTTTCTTT.

V is TRBV12-3 or TRBV12-4 and J is TRBJ2-7; possibly TRBD1 for D (6 bases). This CDR3 has 12 residues. V lost 4 bases and J 4 bases, leaving 8 bases between the germline ends. CDR3 sequence reads: CASSSGAYEQYF. The CDR3 coding sequence is TGTGCCAGCAGTTCAGGGGCATACGAGCAGTACTTC.

The chain carries TRBV2 and TRBJ2-5; TRBD2 aligns across 9 bases. From germline, CDR1 is SNHLY and CDR2 FYNNEI. V shed 7 bases, J shed 0 bases, and the junction held 9 bases outside the gene matches. This CDR3 comprises 16 residues. The DNA of the CDR3 is TGTGCCAGCACCCGTGAGTCTAGCGGGAACCAAGAGACCCAGTACTTC. This gives the protein CASTRESSGNQETQYF. The whole variable domain, filled in from reference TRBV2 and TRBJ2-5, reads EPEVTQTPSHQVTQMGQEVILRCVPISNHLYFYWYRQILGQKVEFLVSFYNNEISEKSEIFDDQFSVERPDGSNFTLKIRSTKLEDSAMYFCASTRESSGNQETQYFGPGTRLLVL.

The chain uses TRBV29-1 and TRBJ2-5; 9 nucleotides agree with TRBD1. With V trimmed by 7 bases and J by 4 bases, 4 bases remained unmatched. The CDR3 spans 12 residues. The germline gives CDR1 SQVTM, CDR2 ANQGSEA. In DNA form, the CDR3 reads TGCAGCGCTAGGACAGGGGCAGAGACCCAGTACTTC. Encoded protein: CSARTGAETQYF.

The rearrangement links TRBV11-2 to TRBJ1-6, with unresolved D. Germline V gene data show CDR1 as SGHAT and CDR2 as FQNNGV. The CDR3 consists of 13 residues. The V gene lost 5 bases and the J gene lost 8 bases, with 10 bases spanning the gap. The CDR3 DNA reads TGTGCCAGCAGCCCCAACGGGGATTCACCCCTCCACTTT. It yields the protein CASSPNGDSPLHF.

The genes are TRBV6-5 and TRBJ1-2, with TRBD1 as a possible D gene (6 bases). Germline loops: CDR1 MNHEY, CDR2 SVGAGI. This CDR3 is built from 15 residues. The V and J ends lost 2 bases and 2 bases respectively, with 12 bases between them. CDR3 coding DNA: TGTGCCAGCAGTTACGGTTGGGGGGCCAACTATGGCTACACCTTC. This encodes CASSYGWGANYGYTF.

The rearrangement uses TRBV29-1 and TRBJ1-1; 9 bases agree with TRBD1. J was trimmed by 1 base and V by 8 bases; bases with no gene match: 5. Germline loops: CDR1 SQVTM, CDR2 ANQGSEA. CDR3 length: 13 residues. The CDR3 nucleotides are TGCAGCTGGACAGGGGAGCGGAACACTGAAGCTTTCTTT. Its protein is CSWTGERNTEAFF.

The chain carries TRBV4-1 and TRBJ2-7; D ambiguous. This CDR3 has 14 amino acids. V lost 0 bases and J 6 bases, leaving 12 bases between the germline ends. Per the germline V gene, CDR1 is MGHRA and CDR2 is YSYEKL. CDR3 region: CASSQEVWSAEQYF. The CDR3 nucleotides read TGCGCCAGCAGCCAAGAGGTTTGGAGCGCCGAGCAGTACTTC.

This chain joins TRBV9 and TRBJ2-3; 9 bases agree with TRBD2. Germline V lookup: CDR1 SGDLS, CDR2 YYNGEE. The length of the CDR3 is 16 residues. With 0 bases clipped from V and 5 bases from J, the junction kept 7 bases outside the gene matches. The CDR3 loop is CASSVDVAGVGDTQYF. In nucleotides, the CDR3 is TGTGCCAGCAGCGTAGACGTAGCGGGGGTGGGAGATACGCAGTATTTT.

The chain carries TRBV6-1 and TRBJ1-3; D gene unclear. CDR1 MNHNS and CDR2 SASEGT come from the germline V gene. V lost 3 bases to trimming and J lost 2 bases, with 2 bases between them. This CDR3 is built from 12 residues. CDR3 loop: CASSDTGNTIYF. The CDR3 bases are TGTGCCAGCAGTGATACTGGAAACACCATATATTTT.

The chain is built from TRBV28 and TRBJ1-4; D unclear. V was trimmed by 7 bases and J by 7 bases, leaving 19 bases between them. This CDR3 contains 15 residues. Per germline, CDR1 MDHEN and CDR2 SYDVKM. Here the CDR3 reads CASTSPQSVAEKLFF. The CDR3 coding sequence is TGTGCCAGCACCTCGCCCCAGAGTGTTGCTGAAAAACTGTTTTTT.

The rearrangement joins TRBV11-2 to TRBJ2-7; weak D call: TRBD1 (5 bases). Germline assignment: CDR1 SGHAT and CDR2 FQNNGV. Trimming removed 5 bases from V and 3 bases from J, with 17 bases in between. There are 15 residues in the CDR3. The CDR3 DNA follows: TGTGCCAGCAGCCCCCGGGCCAGGGAAGACTACGAGCAGTACTTC. This translates into CASSPRAREDYEQYF.

This clone is a singleton in its sample. V gene TRBV10-3 combines with J gene TRBJ1-2; 8 bases are shared with TRBD1. With V trimmed by 5 bases and J by 6 bases, 8 bases remained unmatched. The V gene's germline CDR1 is ENHRY and CDR2 SYGVKD. The CDR3 length is 14 residues. CDR3 sequence (DNA): TGTGCCATCAGTCAGCCGGGACAGGACCATGGCTACACCTTC. This sequence encodes CAISQPGQDHGYTF.